Listed below are T cell receptor beta chains from one sample, sequenced in a study of vaccination effects on CD4 cells after COVID-19. Assay used: immunoSEQ multiplex PCR; TCRdb lists only in-frame clones, some missing. Of roughly 55,000 clones listed, around 80% are singletons. Their recognized antigens are unknown. The sequences come from CD4+ T cells from PBMCs cultured with HCoV-OC43 spike peptides, collected after COVID-19 vaccination. The receptors come from a human donor who received a COVID-19 vaccine. Each CDR3 is given with its conserved first and last residue. Size is stated for part of the rows, as once, few or many counts, or as a class when the clone is expanded.

clone_size	v_call	cdr3_aa
-	TRBV29-1	CSVGRLETQYF
-	TRBV5-1	CASSSGYIAEQETQYF
-	TRBV7-2	CASSLVVMNTEAFF
-	TRBV4-1	CASSQGGLNYGYTF
-	TRBV9	CASSVGVTSGGTDTQYF
-	TRBV28	CASRRRGGHSGNTIYF
-	TRBV19	CASSVDRDRKNSPLHF
-	TRBV10-3	CAISDHTSGVSDTQYF
few	TRBV3-1/TRBV3-2	CASSQGWLNEKLFF
-	TRBV6-5	CASSYSTGEYNSPLHF
-	TRBV2	CASSEALPEGNEQFF
-	TRBV7-9	CASRDSPAGNEKLFF
-	TRBV30	CAWAPGTNQPQHF
-	TRBV24-1	CATSDRAVNTGELFF
-	TRBV6-5	CASSPTEANTEAFF
once	TRBV24-1	CATSEAGTGGRDEKLFF
-	TRBV5-8	CASSFGQGHNQPQHF
many	TRBV10-1	CASSGGRTWDYGYTF
-	TRBV9	CASSALPIGGYTGELFF
-	TRBV5-1	CASSLGDINQPQHF
once	TRBV7-8	CASSPGASSYNSPLHF
-	TRBV29-1	CSARDRAGETQYF
-	TRBV9	CASSVTSGASGGELFF